What follows are 25 T cell receptor beta chains derived from one specimen sequenced in a study of PD-1 blockade in mismatch repair-deficient tumors. Only in-frame clones appear in the TCRdb table, and some are missing; sequencing was by immunoSEQ multiplex PCR. Found here are around 40,000 clones, about 76% of them singletons; the top ten hold 22%. The sequencing here drew on peripheral blood, taken 4 weeks after starting pembrolizumab. The receptors derive from an adult with mismatch repair-deficient cancer.

This rearrangement joins TRBV6-4 to TRBJ2-3; 12 bases line up with TRBD1. CDR1 is MRHNA and CDR2 is SNTAGT in the germline V gene. V lost 8 bases and J lost 4; bases outside the gene matches: 1. The CDR3 has 13 residues. CDR3 nucleotides: TGTGCCAGCGGGACAGGGGGCGCAGATACGCAGTATTTT. Its translation is CASGTGGADTQYF.

The genes are TRBV12-2 and TRBJ2-7. TRBV12-2 is deemed a pseudogene. The CDR3 consists of 12 residues. CDR3: CASPLSSYEQYF. DNA of the CDR3: TGTGCAAGTCCACTCAGTTCCTACGAGCAGTACTTC.

V gene TRBV5-1 combines with J gene TRBJ2-5; no firm D call. The V gene lost 0 bases and the J gene lost 5 bases, with 14 bases spanning the gap. This CDR3 has 15 residues. Looked up from germline, CDR1 is SGHRS and CDR2 is YFSETQ. CDR3 residues: CASSLAFFPKETQYF. As DNA, the CDR3 is TGCGCCAGCAGCTTGGCCTTTTTCCCGAAGGAGACCCAGTACTTC.

This clone has just a few counts. This chain connects TRBV10-2 to TRBJ2-7; no definite D call. The CDR3 runs 13 residues. Germline-derived CDR1 and CDR2 are WSHSY and SAAADI. V was clipped by 4 bases and J by 0 bases, with 7 bases between them. CDR3 protein: CASSVVGSYEQYF. Here the CDR3 DNA reads TGCGCCAGCAGTGTAGTCGGCTCCTACGAGCAGTACTTC.

The chain carries TRBV25-1 and TRBJ1-1; 7 bases line up with TRBD1. From germline, CDR1 is MGHDK and CDR2 SYGVNS. V trimming: 3 bases; J trimming: 6 bases; junction bases outside the gene matches: 16. This CDR3 region has 17 residues. The CDR3 loop reads CASSDPSRDSRISEAFF. The CDR3 DNA reads as TGTGCCAGCAGTGACCCCTCCCGGGACAGTAGGATCTCTGAAGCTTTCTTT.

This clone came up many times. J is TRBJ1-2 and V is TRBV12-5; D is ambiguous. Trimming stripped 4 bases from V and 2 bases from J, with 8 bases between. CDR3 length equals 13 residues. Germline CDR1 and CDR2: LGHNT and FRNRAP. The CDR3 is CASGYGRNYGYTF. In DNA form, the CDR3 reads TGTGCTAGTGGTTACGGACGGAACTATGGCTACACCTTC.

The chain recombines TRBV6-1 with TRBJ2-7; the match to TRBD1 covers 7 bases. Per germline, CDR1 MNHNS and CDR2 SASEGT. The J segment lost 5 bases and the V segment lost 9 bases, leaving 10 bases of the junction unmatched. The CDR3 extends over 13 amino acids. The CDR3 DNA reads as TGTGCCAGTAGACAGGGACCTGGTGACGAGCAGTACTTC. Encoded protein: CASRQGPGDEQYF.

This clone was counted only a few times. The rearrangement uses TRBV9 and TRBJ2-7; the D call may be TRBD1 or TRBD2 (5 bases each). CDR1 is SGDLS, CDR2 YYNGEE, per germline. V was cut by 4 bases and J by 1 base, with 15 bases left in between. The CDR3 is made up of 15 amino acids. The CDR3 here is CASSPGSIISYEQYF. CDR3 nucleotide sequence: TGTGCCAGCAGCCCAGGGAGCATAATTTCCTACGAGCAGTACTTC.

The rearrangement links TRBV11-2 to TRBJ2-2; D ambiguous. Per germline, CDR1 SGHAT and CDR2 FQNNGV. The CDR3 spans 12 residues. V was pared by 6 bases and J by 6 bases, with 8 bases between. CDR3 DNA: TGTGCCAGCAGGAGGATCTCCGGGGAGCTGTTTTTT. This encodes CASRRISGELFF.

The V gene is TRBV5-1, the J gene TRBJ2-7, with TRBD1 matching over 8 bases. V lost 5 bases and J lost 2; bases outside the gene matches: 9. The CDR3 loop spans 15 amino acids. CDR1 SGHRS and CDR2 YFSETQ come from the germline V gene. This CDR3 is CASSPTGTGTYEQYF. The CDR3 coding sequence is TGCGCCAGCAGTCCCACCGGGACAGGTACCTACGAGCAGTACTTC.

This chain uses TRBV10-3 with TRBJ2-3; no clear D gene. V lost 6 bases, J lost 0 bases, and 13 bases lay in between. Per germline, CDR1 ENHRY and CDR2 SYGVKD. This CDR3 has 15 amino acids. CDR3 coding DNA: TGTGCCATCAGCTCGACTGGGTCTAGCACAGATACGCAGTATTTT. Its translation is CAISSTGSSTDTQYF.

This sequence joins TRBV10-3 and TRBJ2-3; TRBD2 matches 10 bases. V shed 7 bases and J 1 base; nucleotides not matched to a gene: 5. CDR1 is ENHRY and CDR2 is SYGVKD in the germline V gene. There are 15 residues in the CDR3. CDR3 coding DNA: TGTGCCATCAACCCTGGACTAGCGGGCACAGATACGCAGTATTTT. Translated: CAINPGLAGTDTQYF.

The rearrangement joins TRBV5-4 to TRBJ2-1, with 10 bases aligning to TRBD1. The CDR3 extends over 15 amino acids. J gave up 6 bases and V 3 bases, and 6 bases lay outside the gene matches. The germline V gene encodes CDR1 SGHNT and CDR2 YYREEE (reference sequence). The DNA of the CDR3 is TGTGCCAGCAGCTCTGGGGACAGGGGTATCAATGAGCAGTTCTTC. Translating gives CASSSGDRGINEQFF.

The chain recombines TRBV5-6 with TRBJ2-1, with 11 bases aligning to TRBD2. The CDR3 totals 16 residues. Germline V CDR1 and CDR2: SGHDT, YYEEEE. V lost 4 bases, J lost 6 bases, and 9 bases stayed unmatched. The CDR3, as DNA: TGTGCCAGCAGCCCCGTCGTACTAGCGGGAGTCAATGAGCAGTTCTTC. It yields the protein CASSPVVLAGVNEQFF.

The chain joins TRBV5-3 to TRBJ2-5, with a tentative D call TRBD1 (5 bases). TRBV5-3 is assigned to the ORF class and has an uncertain function. Trimming cost V 0 bases and J 1 base, with 13 bases left between them. The CDR3 has 16 amino acids. This chain's CDR3 is CARSLEQAFFQETQYF. CDR3 nucleotide sequence: TGTGCCAGAAGCTTGGAACAGGCCTTTTTCCAAGAGACCCAGTACTTC.

This chain joins TRBV21-1 and TRBJ1-2. TRBV21-1 is described as a pseudogene. CDR3 size: 16 residues. CDR3 bases: TGTGCCAGCAATCAAGCGAGGGAAGGCTCTAACTATGGCTACACCTTC. Protein: CASNQAREGSNYGYTF.

This rearrangement joins TRBV6-5 to TRBJ2-3, with no clear D. There are 15 residues in the CDR3. Per germline, CDR1 MNHEY and CDR2 SVGAGI. V lost 8 bases and J lost 5, with 20 bases in between. The CDR3 bases are TGTGCCAGCTCTCAAATTGGGGTCGGTCAAGATACGCAGTATTTT. Protein sequence: CASSQIGVGQDTQYF.

The rearrangement uses TRBV4-1 and TRBJ2-5, with D possibly being TRBD1 (5 bases). Trimming removed 4 bases at V and 7 bases at J, with 13 bases between. Germline V gene data show CDR1 as MGHRA and CDR2 as YSYEKL. The CDR3 has 13 residues. The DNA of the CDR3 is TGCGCCAGCAGCCGGGCAGGGTTGGGGACCCAGTACTTC. Amino acid sequence: CASSRAGLGTQYF.

J is TRBJ2-5 and V is TRBV30; a possible D gene is TRBD1 (5 bases). Germline V lookup: CDR1 GTSNPN, CDR2 SVGIG (reference sequence). The CDR3 spans 16 residues. Trimming took 0 bases from V and 1 from J, leaving 15 bases between them. The CDR3 DNA sequence: TGTGCCTGGAGTGTAGGGGTTTATCGTACCCAAGAGACCCAGTACTTC. It specifies CAWSVGVYRTQETQYF.

The chain employs TRBV6-6 and TRBJ2-5; no clear D. Germline lookup yields CDR1 MNHNY and CDR2 SVGAGI (reference sequence). Trimming shortened V by 6 bases and J by 4 bases, and 6 bases separated the two germline ends. The CDR3 contains 11 residues. The CDR3: CASSYGETQYF. For the CDR3, the DNA is TGTGCCAGCAGCTATGGAGAGACCCAGTACTTC.

The rearrangement uses TRBV7-9 and TRBJ2-2; 10 bases match TRBD2. The V gene's germline CDR1 is SEHNR and CDR2 FQNEAQ (reference sequence). V lost 7 bases, J lost 4 bases, and 6 bases stayed unmatched. The CDR3 has 15 amino acids. The CDR3 DNA follows: TGTGCCAGCATCCAAAGCGGGAGGGCCACCGGGGAGCTGTTTTTT. The encoded protein is CASIQSGRATGELFF.

The chain joins TRBV29-1 to TRBJ2-3; possible D gene TRBD1, 5 bases. The CDR3 is 13 residues long. The germline V gene has CDR1 SQVTM and CDR2 ANQGSEA. The V gene lost 7 bases and the J gene lost 3 bases, with 14 bases spanning the gap. CDR3 in DNA: TGCAGCGCAGGGATAGCTGCTACAGATACGCAGTATTTT. Translating gives CSAGIAATDTQYF.

This chain uses TRBV2 with TRBJ2-2; D is perhaps TRBD1 (6 bases). From germline, CDR1 is SNHLY and CDR2 FYNNEI. This CDR3 spans 16 amino acids. The ends were cut back, 7 bases at V and 7 bases at J, with 22 bases in the middle. This CDR3 is CASNRQSQGSNGELFF. The CDR3 DNA reads as TGTGCCAGCAATCGCCAAAGCCAGGGGAGTAACGGGGAGCTGTTTTTT.

CDR3 sequence (DNA): TGTGCCAGCAGCTTCAGCGGGAGGGGCGAGGAGACCCAGTACTTC. Protein sequence: CASSFSGRGEETQYF. This chain joins TRBV13 and TRBJ2-5; 10 positions agree with TRBD2. The junction had 6 bases not matched to a gene; V was cut back by 3 bases and J by 5 bases. Looked up from germline, CDR1 is PRHDT and CDR2 is FYEKMQ (reference sequence). The CDR3 covers 15 residues.

This rearrangement joins TRBV29-1 to TRBJ2-7, with 10 bases fitting TRBD1. CDR3 size: 13 residues. V gave up 3 bases and J gave up 6 bases; unmatched junction bases: 5. Germline CDR1 SQVTM, CDR2 ANQGSEA. Here the CDR3 DNA reads TGCAGCGTTGACGTCCGGACAGGGGGCGAGCAGTACTTC. It yields the protein CSVDVRTGGEQYF.